Here is one T cell receptor (beta chain) with its context. The data stem from a study of blood T cell repertoires in COVID-19. Study information: PBMCs, B-cell-depleted T cells, or T cells provided the cDNA or gDNA that made up the material.

Looked up from germline, CDR1 is SGHRS and CDR2 is YFSETQ. Between the trimmed V and J ends, which lost 3 bases and 0 bases, there was a span of 7 bases. The CDR3 sequence is 14 residues long. Method: immunoSEQ multiplex PCR; TCRdb's copy keeps in-frame clones and lacks some. Of around 310,000 clones in the sample, roughly 89% were seen once. Participant age was roughly 18 to 90 years, and participants resided in around 24 US areas. Assignments of participants to cohorts depended upon their own reported clinical history. The clonotype comes from a woman aged 25 to 39 who had recovered from COVID-19. What was sequenced was PBMCs or T cells enriched from blood (not recorded which). The chain employs TRBV5-1 and TRBJ2-1; a possible D gene is TRBD2 (5 bases). CDR3 nucleotide sequence: TGCGCCAGCAGCTGGGGAGTCTCCTACAATGAGCAGTTCTTC. This gives the protein CASSWGVSYNEQFF.